This T cell receptor (beta chain) appears in the sequencing data of a study of immune heterogeneity within non-small cell lung tumors. A multiplex PCR containing 32 V primers and 13 J primers was used to amplify TCR beta CDR3. TCRdb ran MiXCR on the multiplex PCR reads and lists one entry per CDR3 protein. The sample yields under 15,000 distinct CDR3 sequences, around a quarter seen once. The template consisted of bulk tumor genomic DNA, with 600 ng used per sample. While surgery was under way, several biopsies spaced far apart were taken per primary tumor. Those enrolled were patients newly diagnosed with untreated non-small cell lung cancer and undergoing curative surgery. This clonotype was seen ten or more times. Trimming took off 2 bases at V and 0 bases at J, with 11 bases between the two ends. The CDR3 has 15 residues. Germline CDR1 is SEHNR and CDR2 is FQNEAQ (reference sequence).

The chain employs TRBV7-9 and TRBJ2-7; D not resolved. The sample taken for sequencing was lung tumor tissue. The sequence derives from a man between 50 and 59 years old with non-small cell lung cancer. The CDR3 loop reads CASSLSTEASYEQYF. The DNA for the CDR3 is TGTGCCAGCAGCTTATCCACCGAAGCCTCCTACGAGCAGTACTTC.